The 14 T cell receptor beta chains below were found in one sample sequenced in a study of T cell changes during pregnancy in multiple sclerosis. The protocol was immunoSEQ multiplex PCR, while the TCRdb copy is restricted to in-frame clones and leaves out a portion. The sample includes 85,000 to 90,000 clones, around 94% of them seen just once. The material was peripheral blood, obtained after pregnancy. The receptors stem from a female donor in good health, enrolled as a control in a pregnancy study.

The chain has TRBV11-2 and TRBJ2-2; 10 bases align to TRBD2. CDR3 length: 15 amino acids. CDR1 is SGHAT, CDR2 FQNNGV, per germline. Losses at the gene ends were 6 bases for V and 5 bases for J; bases not matched to a gene: 6. The CDR3 bases are TGTGCCAGCAGTCGAGCGGGAGGGGGGACCGGGGAGCTGTTTTTT. Translating it yields CASSRAGGGTGELFF.

The gene calls are TRBV28 and TRBJ1-1; the match to TRBD1 covers 8 bases. Losses at the gene ends were 4 bases for V and 6 bases for J; bases not matched to a gene: 4. Germline lookup yields CDR1 MDHEN and CDR2 SYDVKM. This CDR3 spans 13 amino acids. This CDR3 reads CASSWTGRPEAFF. CDR3 nucleotides: TGTGCCAGCAGTTGGACAGGGAGGCCTGAAGCTTTCTTT.

The rearrangement uses TRBV10-3 and TRBJ2-3; 12 bases are shared with TRBD2. The CDR3 extends over 17 amino acids. Germline V gene lookup returns CDR1 ENHRY and CDR2 SYGVKD. With V trimmed by 9 bases and J by 4 bases, 14 bases remained unmatched. CDR3: CAIAPRTSGRWADTQYF. The CDR3 DNA follows: TGTGCCATAGCGCCTAGAACTAGCGGGAGGTGGGCAGATACGCAGTATTTT.

The chain joins TRBV5-5 to TRBJ2-7; 8 bases align to TRBD1. Germline V CDR1 and CDR2: SGHKS, YYEKEE (reference sequence). With V trimmed by 4 bases and J by 4 bases, 1 base remained unmatched. The CDR3 spans 12 residues. DNA for the CDR3: TGTGCCAGCAGCCAGGGGGCTTACGAGCAGTACTTC. Its protein is CASSQGAYEQYF. Based on the CDR3 plus reference TRBV5-5 and TRBJ2-7, the full variable domain is DAGVTQSPTHLIKTRGQQVTLRCSPISGHKSVSWYQQVLGQGPQFIFQYYEKEERGRGNFPDRFSARQFPNYSSELNVNALLLGDSALYLCASSQGAYEQYFGPGTRLTVT.

The chain combines TRBV29-1 with TRBJ1-2; the D is unclear. Germline assignment: CDR1 SQVTM and CDR2 ANQGSEA. Trimming left V 4 bases short and J 4 bases short, with 7 bases between. The CDR3 runs 11 residues. CDR3 nucleotide sequence: TGCAGCGTTGGGGAGGCCTATGGCTACACCTTC. Protein: CSVGEAYGYTF.

The rearrangement uses TRBV5-4 and TRBJ2-3; 10 nucleotides match TRBD1. Germline V gene data show CDR1 as SGHNT and CDR2 as YYREEE (reference sequence). CDR3 size: 17 residues. With 0 bases clipped from V and 5 bases from J, the junction kept 9 bases outside the gene matches. The CDR3 nucleotides read TGTGCCAGCAGCTTGGCCAGGGACAGGGGTTCCGGAGATACGCAGTATTTT. As protein: CASSLARDRGSGDTQYF.

V usage is TRBV6-5 and J usage is TRBJ2-7; D call uncertain. Germline CDR1 MNHEY, CDR2 SVGAGI. V shed 6 bases and J shed 0 bases, with 6 bases lying between them. This CDR3 region has 12 residues. The CDR3 bases are TGTGCCAGCAGGCAGGACTCCTACGAGCAGTACTTC. Protein sequence: CASRQDSYEQYF.

This clone was counted a single time. The genes are TRBV5-1 and TRBJ2-6, with 12 positions matching TRBD1. The CDR3 length is 19 residues. Germline-derived CDR1 and CDR2 are SGHRS and YFSETQ. The V and J ends lost 4 bases and 2 bases, in that order; junction bases with no gene match: 10. DNA for the CDR3: TGCGCCAGCAGCCCCTTTCGGGACAGGGGGCGTGCTGGGGCCAACGTCCTGACTTTC. As protein: CASSPFRDRGRAGANVLTF.

This chain joins TRBV27 and TRBJ2-3; TRBD2 aligns across 7 bases. The CDR3 contains 17 residues. The germline V gene encodes CDR1 MNHEY and CDR2 SMNVEV (reference sequence). The trim removed 2 bases at V and 1 base at J, leaving 9 bases unmatched. The CDR3 bases are TGTGCCAGCAGTTTACAGCGGGAATTAGGTGGCACAGATACGCAGTATTTT. Its protein is CASSLQRELGGTDTQYF.

This chain connects TRBV5-4 to TRBJ2-3; 16 bases line up with TRBD2. Germline CDR1 reads SGHNT; CDR2 reads YYREEE (reference sequence). The CDR3 runs to 16 residues. The V and J ends lost 2 bases and 6 bases, in that order; junction bases with no gene match: 3. CDR3 DNA sequence: TGTGCCAGCAGCTTTCCGGGACTAGCGGGGGGGGATACGCAGTATTTT. Amino acid sequence: CASSFPGLAGGDTQYF. The full variable domain, completed using reference TRBV5-4 and TRBJ2-3, is ETGVTQSPTHLIKTRGQQVTLRCSSQSGHNTVSWYQQALGQGPQFIFQYYREEENGRGNFPPRFSGLQFPNYSSELNVNALELDDSALYLCASSFPGLAGGDTQYFGPGTRLTVL.

The rearrangement joins TRBV7-6 to TRBJ2-7; 8 bases fit TRBD1. With V trimmed by 5 bases and J by 2 bases, 8 bases remained unmatched. CDR3 length: 15 amino acids. Germline assignment: CDR1 SGHVS and CDR2 FNYEAQ. The CDR3 region has the DNA TGTGCCAGCAGCCCTCGGACAGGGTCGACCTACGAGCAGTACTTC. This gives the protein CASSPRTGSTYEQYF.

The CDR3 DNA reads as TGCGCCAGCAGCTCAACAGGGGGCACAGATACGCAGTATTTT. This translates into CASSSTGGTDTQYF. The J gene is TRBJ2-3, the V gene TRBV5-1; the match to TRBD1 covers 7 bases. V trimming: 3 bases; J trimming: 1 base; junction bases outside the gene matches: 2. This CDR3 spans 14 amino acids. Germline V gives CDR1 SGHRS, CDR2 YFSETQ. Full variable domain (missing parts from reference TRBV5-1 and TRBJ2-3): KAGVTQTPRYLIKTRGQQVTLSCSPISGHRSVSWYQQTPGQGLQFLFEYFSETQRNKGNFPGRFSGRQFSNSRSEMNVSTLELGDSALYLCASSSTGGTDTQYFGPGTRLTVL.

This chain uses TRBV18 with TRBJ2-6, with unresolved D. Trimming stripped 3 bases from V and 0 bases from J, with 3 bases between. The CDR3 is made up of 14 amino acids. The germline V gene has CDR1 KGHSH and CDR2 LQKENI. CDR3 loop: CASSPYSGANVLTF. The CDR3 DNA follows: TGTGCCAGCTCACCCTACTCTGGGGCCAACGTCCTGACTTTC.

This chain links TRBV12-5 with TRBJ1-3, with 7 bases identical to TRBD1. Germline V lookup: CDR1 LGHNT, CDR2 FRNRAP. The CDR3 runs 17 residues. V lost 3 bases, J lost 0 bases, and 8 bases stayed unmatched. The CDR3 spells CASGFGQEKDSGNTIYF. Here the CDR3 DNA reads TGTGCTAGTGGTTTCGGACAGGAGAAAGACTCTGGAAACACCATATATTTT.